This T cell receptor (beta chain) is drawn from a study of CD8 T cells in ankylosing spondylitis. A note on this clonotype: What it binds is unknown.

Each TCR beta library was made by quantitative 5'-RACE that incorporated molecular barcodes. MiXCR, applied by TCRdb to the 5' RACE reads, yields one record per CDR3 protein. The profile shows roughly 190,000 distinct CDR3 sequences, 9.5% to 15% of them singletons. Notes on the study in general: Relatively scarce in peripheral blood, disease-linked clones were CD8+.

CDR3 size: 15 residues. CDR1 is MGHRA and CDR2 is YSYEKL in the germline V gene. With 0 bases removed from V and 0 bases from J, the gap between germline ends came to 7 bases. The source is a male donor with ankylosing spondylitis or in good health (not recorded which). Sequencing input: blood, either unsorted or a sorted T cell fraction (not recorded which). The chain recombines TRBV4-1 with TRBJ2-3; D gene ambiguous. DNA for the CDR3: TGCGCCAGCAGCCAAGACAGTATTAGCACAGATACGCAGTATTTT. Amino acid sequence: CASSQDSISTDTQYF.